Listed below are T cell receptor beta chains from one sample, sequenced in a study of T cell responses to AZD1222 COVID-19 vaccine. Sequencing used immunoSEQ multiplex PCR; TCRdb keeps in-frame clones, though not all of them. This sample carries some 130,000 clones, around 84% of them seen once, and the ten largest clones take under 25%. Sample: peripheral blood, taken on day 0 of AZD1222 vaccination. The receptors originated from an adult in good health. Each CDR3 is given with its conserved first and last residue. The D gene is left open where the match is weak. Size is stated for part of the rows, as once, few or many counts, or as a class when the clone is expanded.

.	TRBD1	TRBV19	TRBJ2-1	TGTGCCAGTATGGGGACAGGGGGTCTCTTTGAGCAGTTCTTC	CASMGTGGLFEQFF
.	TRBD1	TRBV3-1/TRBV3-2	TRBJ1-2	TGTGCCAGCAGCCAACCGGGACAGGGAGGCTATGGCTACACCTTC	CASSQPGQGGYGYTF
.	.	TRBV10-3	TRBJ1-2	TGTGCCATCAGTGAGGGACAGTATGGCTACACCTTC	CAISEGQYGYTF
.	TRBD2	TRBV6-6	TRBJ2-7	TGTGCCAGCACCCCGGCGGGGGTGGACGAGCAGTACTTC	CASTPAGVDEQYF
.	.	TRBV6-6	TRBJ1-3	TGTGCCAGCAGTTACCCTACCCCGACAGTCTCCAACACCATATATTTT	CASSYPTPTVSNTIYF
.	.	TRBV28	TRBJ1-3	TGTGCCAGCAGTTCCGGGGGAGGAAACACCATATATTTT	CASSSGGGNTIYF
.	.	TRBV7-9	TRBJ2-7	TGTGCCAGCAGCGGTACGGGCAAGAGCTCCTACGAGCAGTACTTC	CASSGTGKSSYEQYF
.	TRBD2	TRBV7-8	TRBJ2-5	TGTGCCAGCAGCTTAGAGGGACTAGCGGATGAGACCCAGTACTTC	CASSLEGLADETQYF
.	.	TRBV10-2	TRBJ1-4	TGCGCCAGCAGTGAAAGTTTAGGGGAAAAACTGTTTTTT	CASSESLGEKLFF
.	TRBD2	TRBV7-9	TRBJ2-3	TGTGCCAGCAGCTTAGCGCGGAGTAGCGGGGGGGACACAGATACGCAGTATTTT	CASSLARSSGGDTDTQYF
.	.	TRBV4-3	TRBJ1-4	TGCGCCAGCAGCCAAGGACAGACTAATGAAAAACTGTTTTTT	CASSQGQTNEKLFF
.	.	TRBV6-2/TRBV6-3	TRBJ2-3	TGTGCCAGCAGTCTATATGGCCCGACAGATACGCAGTATTTT	CASSLYGPTDTQYF
.	.	TRBV3-1/TRBV3-2	TRBJ1-1	TGTGCCAGCAGCCAAGTAAATGTAGAAGCTTTCTTT	CASSQVNVEAFF
once	.	TRBV5-1	TRBJ1-4	TGCGCCAGCAGCTTGGGGGGTGCTAATGAAAAACTGTTTTTT	CASSLGGANEKLFF
.	.	TRBV28	TRBJ1-2	TGTGCCACCAAGAGCGGGGGGCCTTATGGCTACACCTTC	CATKSGGPYGYTF
.	.	TRBV28	TRBJ1-1	TGTGCCAGCAGTTTAGAACAGAAGAACACTGAAGCTTTCTTT	CASSLEQKNTEAFF
.	.	TRBV10-3	TRBJ2-5	TGTGCCATCAGTGATAGTAGCGGCCAAGAGACCCAGTACTTC	CAISDSSGQETQYF
.	.	TRBV5-4	TRBJ1-1	TGTGCCAGCAGCTCCCAGGCATCTAACACTGAAGCTTTCTTT	CASSSQASNTEAFF
.	TRBD1	TRBV19	TRBJ2-7	TGTGCCAGTAGCAAAGCAGGGACAGGGGGCGCATACGAGCAGTACTTC	CASSKAGTGGAYEQYF
once	.	TRBV6-5	TRBJ1-1	TGTGCCAGCATCCTAACAGGGCGCGCTTTCTTT	CASILTGRAFF
few	.	TRBV28	TRBJ1-2	TGTGCCAGCAGTCTTGACACGAGGACTAACTATGGCTACACCTTC	CASSLDTRTNYGYTF
.	.	TRBV28	TRBJ1-2	TGTGCCAGCAGTCTACGGGACCAGACTTACACCTTC	CASSLRDQTYTF
.	.	TRBV7-8	TRBJ1-4	TGTGCCAGCAGCTTACCCCCGACAACAACTAATGAAAAACTGTTTTTT	CASSLPPTTTNEKLFF
.	.	TRBV19	TRBJ1-2	TGTGCCAGTAGTATGAGGCAGACTTATGGCTACACCTTC	CASSMRQTYGYTF
.	TRBD1	TRBV12-3/TRBV12-4	TRBJ1-1	TGTGCCAGCAGCTTCAGGGGGCAAAAAGCTTTCTTT	CASSFRGQKAFF
.	.	TRBV7-9	TRBJ1-4	TGTGCCAGCAGCTTAGCCTTTGCAACTAATGAAAAACTGTTTTTT	CASSLAFATNEKLFF
once	.	TRBV9	TRBJ2-5	TGTGCCAGCAGCGTAGGACTGGGGGAGACCCAGTACTTC	CASSVGLGETQYF
once	.	TRBV6-5	TRBJ1-2	TGTGCCAGCAGGGTTACTTTCCCTGGAGGCTACACCTTC	CASRVTFPGGYTF
.	.	TRBV7-9	TRBJ2-1	TGTGCCAGCAGTCGGCGCGGGGGCCTCTCCTACAATGAGCAGTTCTTC	CASSRRGGLSYNEQFF
few	.	TRBV7-2	TRBJ1-5	TGTGCCAGCAGCTTAGCAGGGAAGGGTCAGCCCCAGCATTTT	CASSLAGKGQPQHF
.	.	TRBV18	TRBJ2-7	TGTGCCAGCCACCAGGGCGGGAAGTCCTACGAGCAGTACTTC	CASHQGGKSYEQYF
.	.	TRBV3-1/TRBV3-2	TRBJ2-2	TGTGCCAGCACCCCGCGGGGACTCGCCGGGGAGCTGTTTTTT	CASTPRGLAGELFF
.	TRBD2	TRBV3-1/TRBV3-2	TRBJ2-7	TGTGCCAGCAGCCACTATCCTCCCGGGACTAGCGGGTACGAGCAGTACTTC	CASSHYPPGTSGYEQYF
.	.	TRBV9	TRBJ1-4	TGTGCCAGCAGCGACCGGGCCTTTAATGAAAAACTGTTTTTT	CASSDRAFNEKLFF
.	TRBD1	TRBV7-6	TRBJ2-1	TGTGCCAGCAGCTCGACAGGGGGCGCGTACAATGAGCAGTTCTTC	CASSSTGGAYNEQFF
.	.	TRBV18	TRBJ1-6	TGTGCCAGCTCACCGGGCCGAAGCTCCTATAATTCACCCCTCCACTTT	CASSPGRSSYNSPLHF
.	TRBD1	TRBV29-1	TRBJ2-7	TGCAGCGTTGGTGGACAGGGATACGAGCAGTACTTC	CSVGGQGYEQYF
.	.	TRBV19	TRBJ2-3	TGTGCCAGTAGTATTACGGGGGAAAATACGCAGTATTTT	CASSITGENTQYF
.	TRBD1	TRBV18	TRBJ2-2	TGTGCCAGCTCACCTATGACAGGGGGGAGCAACGGGGAGCTGTTTTTT	CASSPMTGGSNGELFF
.	.	TRBV5-1	TRBJ2-2	TGCGCCAGCAGCGAGGCCTCCGCCACCGGGGAGCTGTTTTTT	CASSEASATGELFF
.	TRBD1	TRBV10-2	TRBJ2-7	TGCGCCAGCAGTGAAGTTTTATCTGTTCGGGGACAGGGATCCTACGAGCAGTACTTC	CASSEVLSVRGQGSYEQYF
once	TRBD1	TRBV30	TRBJ1-6	TGTGCCTGGAGCAAAGACAGGGCACTTTCACCCCTCCACTTT	CAWSKDRALSPLHF
.	TRBD1	TRBV7-8	TRBJ1-2	TGTGCCAGCAGCTTGACGTATAGGGGACAGGGGGCAAGTGGCTACACCTTC	CASSLTYRGQGASGYTF
.	.	TRBV2	TRBJ1-1	TGTGCCAGCAGTGAAGGGGCTGGCACTGAAGCTTTCTTT	CASSEGAGTEAFF
.	.	TRBV18	TRBJ1-1	TGTGCCAGCTCATTTTCCGGGACGGTGAACACTGAAGCTTTCTTT	CASSFSGTVNTEAFF
.	.	TRBV6-2/TRBV6-3	TRBJ1-6	TGTGCCAGCAGTTACGTTTCCGGGACAATTAATTCACCCCTCCACTTT	CASSYVSGTINSPLHF
.	.	TRBV4-3	TRBJ2-5	TGCGCCAGCAGCCACGCTGGGACGCTCAAGGAGGAGACCCAGTACTTC	CASSHAGTLKEETQYF
once	.	TRBV5-6	TRBJ2-7	TGTGCCAGCAGCTTGGGGACATACTCCTCCTACGAGCAGTACTTC	CASSLGTYSSYEQYF
.	.	TRBV7-9	TRBJ2-1	TGTGCCAGCAGCGCCCCTAGCGTCCCCAATGAGCAGTTCTTC	CASSAPSVPNEQFF
.	.	TRBV3-1/TRBV3-2	TRBJ2-3	TGTGCCAGCAGCCAACGGGTACGCACAGATACGCAGTATTTT	CASSQRVRTDTQYF
once	.	TRBV7-2	TRBJ2-7	TGTGCCAGCAGCACTCAGGGTAAAGCCGCATACGAGCAGTACTTC	CASSTQGKAAYEQYF
.	.	TRBV5-4	TRBJ1-3	TGTGCCAGCAGCTTGGATCGGACAACTGGAAACACCATATATTTT	CASSLDRTTGNTIYF
.	.	TRBV5-6	TRBJ1-5	TGTGCCAGCAGTTCAAGACAGGCGCCCCGGCAAGTGCAGCATTTT	CASSSRQAPRQVQHF
.	.	TRBV5-6	TRBJ2-7	TGTGCCAGCAGCTTTGAGATGGGCAGCTACGAGCAGTACTTC	CASSFEMGSYEQYF
once	.	TRBV6-2/TRBV6-3	TRBJ2-3	TGTGCCAGCAGCGCCTCGGGCACAGATACGCAGTATTTT	CASSASGTDTQYF
.	.	TRBV6-2/TRBV6-3	TRBJ1-3	TGTGCCAGCAGTTACGGGCCGGGGAGCACCATATATTTT	CASSYGPGSTIYF
few	TRBD1	TRBV19	TRBJ1-2	TGTGCCAGCACCGGACAGGCTAACTATGGCTACACCTTC	CASTGQANYGYTF
.	TRBD1	TRBV27	TRBJ1-1	TGTGCCAGCACCCGTTGGGGACAGGGTGAGAACACTGAAGCCTTCTTT	CASTRWGQGENTEAFF
.	.	TRBV10-3	TRBJ1-5	TGTGCCATCAGTGAGCGGATCATACTCTCTAGCAATCAGCCCCAGCATTTT	CAISERIILSSNQPQHF